Below are 5 T cell receptor beta chains sequenced from a single sample in a study of post-analysis software for immune sequencing data. Which antigens these TCRs recognize remains unknown. Broader study findings: Elevated frequency relative to controls characterized a handful of TRBV segments in patients, TRBV5-6, TRBV5-1 and TRBV20-1 among them.

The TCR beta cDNA libraries carried unique molecular identifiers. MiXCR, applied by TCRdb to the PCR reads, yields one record per CDR3 protein. The sample has hundreds of thousands of distinct CDR3 sequences; just under 30% are singletons. What was sequenced was blood. The receptor set was obtained from a girl aged 10 to 17 with multiple sclerosis.

The chain recombines TRBV12-3 or TRBV12-4 with TRBJ1-1, with 9 bases that match TRBD1. This CDR3 is built from 14 residues. J lost 5 bases, V lost 7 bases, and 8 bases had no gene match. The CDR3 loop is CASTLGQGITEAFF. CDR3 DNA: TGTGCCAGCACTTTGGGACAGGGAATAACTGAAGCTTTCTTT.

The J gene is TRBJ2-1, the V gene TRBV11-2, with TRBD1 matching 11 bases. Germline assignment: CDR1 SGHAT and CDR2 FQNNGV. The CDR3 length is 16 residues. The J segment lost 6 bases and the V segment lost 3 bases, leaving 7 bases of the junction unmatched. CDR3 residues: CASSFRAGTGGNEQFF. DNA for the CDR3: TGTGCCAGCAGCTTTAGGGCGGGGACAGGGGGCAATGAGCAGTTCTTC.

This clonotype was recorded a few times. The rearrangement links TRBV6-1 to TRBJ2-3; possible D gene TRBD1, 6 bases. The CDR3 loop spans 14 amino acids. The V end was cut by 6 bases, the J end by 6 bases, with 16 bases between. CDR1 and CDR2 from the germline V gene are MNHNS and SASEGT. CDR3 coding DNA: TGTGCCAGCAGGTGGGGGCCCCGAACGGATACGCAGTATTTT. Residues: CASRWGPRTDTQYF.

The chain uses TRBV12-3 or TRBV12-4 and TRBJ2-5; 9 positions match TRBD2. Germline trimming cut 3 bases from V and 6 bases from J; bases unmatched to any gene: 8. The CDR3 is 15 residues long. The CDR3 reads CASSFRGGALKTQYF. In nucleotides, the CDR3 is TGTGCCAGCAGTTTCCGCGGGGGGGCCCTGAAGACCCAGTACTTC.

The rearrangement joins TRBV20-1 to TRBJ2-5; 13 bases are a match to TRBD2. With V trimmed by 6 bases and J by 11 bases, 9 bases remained unmatched. The germline V gene has CDR1 DFQATT and CDR2 SNEGSKA (reference sequence). The CDR3 has 13 residues. The CDR3 here is CSARTSGSWEQYF. In DNA, the CDR3 is TGCAGTGCGCGGACTAGCGGGAGTTGGGAGCAGTACTTC.